Each of the 6 T cell receptor beta chains below was sequenced from the same sample in a study of beta chain features in type 1 diabetes. Their antigens are not known. Whole-study results and caveats: Type 1 diabetes patients showed a moderate but significant shortening of TCRB CDR3s in all four CD4+ subsets.

Reverse transcription of all isolated RNA meant that expressed TCRB transcripts were sequenced. The method was immunoSEQ multiplex PCR; TCRdb's version includes in-frame clones alone and lacks a portion of them. The data contain 45,000 to 65,000 clones, around 53% of them singletons. Sequencing input: Tregs from blood. These receptors were collected from a woman between 40 and 50 years old with type 1 diabetes.

The rearrangement links TRBV11-2 to TRBJ2-1; TRBD2 aligns across 16 bases. There are 15 residues in the CDR3. The V and J ends lost 6 bases and 5 bases, in that order; junction bases with no gene match: 1. Germline V gives CDR1 SGHAT, CDR2 FQNNGV. The CDR3 loop is CASRGTSGRDNEQFF. CDR3 nucleotide sequence: TGTGCCAGCAGGGGGACTAGCGGGAGGGACAATGAGCAGTTCTTC.

This clone was seen a handful of times. The chain carries TRBV11-2 and TRBJ2-3, with TRBD2 matching 10 bases. The V and J ends lost 5 bases and 5 bases, in that order; junction bases with no gene match: 13. The length of the CDR3 is 17 residues. Germline loops: CDR1 SGHAT, CDR2 FQNNGV. This CDR3 reads CASSRSGGSSRVDTQYF. The CDR3 nucleotides are TGTGCCAGCAGCCGTAGCGGGGGGTCATCTCGGGTAGATACGCAGTATTTT.

J is TRBJ1-2 and V is TRBV7-9; maybe TRBD1 (5 bases). In germline, CDR1 is SEHNR, CDR2 FQNEAQ (reference sequence). This CDR3 region has 18 residues. The ends were cut back, 0 bases at V and 6 bases at J, with 23 bases in the middle. CDR3 loop: CASSLALSMSRDYDGYTF. In DNA form, the CDR3 reads TGTGCCAGCAGCTTAGCGCTGAGTATGAGCCGGGACTATGATGGCTACACCTTC.

This clone has just one count. CDR3 nucleotide sequence: TGTGCCAGCAGTACAGGGTCGGATGGCTACACCTTC. This gives the protein CASSTGSDGYTF. V usage is TRBV2 and J usage is TRBJ1-2; a weak D match, TRBD1 (6 bases). This CDR3 has 12 amino acids. The germline V gene has CDR1 SNHLY and CDR2 FYNNEI. V lost 5 bases to trimming and J lost 6 bases, with 10 bases between them.

The sample holds a few counts of this clone. The J gene is TRBJ2-1, the V gene TRBV11-2; TRBD2 matches 9 bases. V was pared by 3 bases and J by 7 bases, with 4 bases of the junction left unmatched. The CDR3 runs to 14 residues. Per germline, CDR1 SGHAT and CDR2 FQNNGV. This CDR3 reads CASSFTSGWNEQFF. The CDR3 DNA reads TGTGCCAGCAGCTTCACTAGCGGGTGGAATGAGCAGTTCTTC.

The chain employs TRBV6-6 and TRBJ1-5, with 9 bases matching TRBD1. Germline CDR1 and CDR2: MNHNY and SVGAGI (reference sequence). After removal of 2 bases from V and 7 bases from J, the junction contained 3 bases not matched to a gene. This CDR3 spans 14 amino acids. As DNA, the CDR3 is TGTGCCAGCAGTTACGGAACAGGGGGCCAGCCCCAGCATTTT. Translating gives CASSYGTGGQPQHF.